Each of the 8 T cell receptor beta chains below was sequenced from the same sample in a study of blood T cell repertoires in COVID-19. Clones were read by immunoSEQ multiplex PCR, and TCRdb kept only the in-frame ones, dropping some. The table lists about 260,000 clones, nearly 85% of them singletons. Sequenced material: peripheral blood. These TCRs come from a human donor in a cohort sampled during active COVID-19.

J is TRBJ2-4 and V is TRBV4-2; 9 bases agree with TRBD2. V shed 0 bases, J shed 5 bases, and the junction held 5 bases outside the gene matches. Germline V lookup: CDR1 LGHNA, CDR2 YNFKEQ. The CDR3 runs to 16 residues. The DNA for the CDR3 is TGTGCCAGCAGCCAAGATATAGCGGGGGTTCAAAACATTCAGTACTTC. Protein: CASSQDIAGVQNIQYF.

This chain uses TRBV10-3 with TRBJ2-3; TRBD2 is a possible D gene (5 bases). Looked up from germline, CDR1 is ENHRY and CDR2 is SYGVKD. This CDR3 has 15 amino acids. The V gene lost 10 bases and the J gene lost 1 base, with 18 bases spanning the gap. The DNA for the CDR3 is TGTGCCACCAAGGAGGCGACGGATCGCACAGATACGCAGTATTTT. This sequence encodes CATKEATDRTDTQYF.

This chain's CDR3 is CASRDRATYGYTF. CDR3 DNA: TGTGCCAGCAGGGACAGGGCCACCTATGGCTACACCTTC. V is TRBV6-5 and J is TRBJ1-2; 8 bases are a match to TRBD1. CDR3 size: 13 residues. V was clipped by 6 bases and J by 4 bases; unmatched bases: 4. The germline CDR1 and CDR2 sequences are MNHEY and SVGAGI.

This chain uses TRBV7-9 with TRBJ1-1; D is uncertain. This CDR3 region has 11 residues. The germline V gene has CDR1 SEHNR and CDR2 FQNEAQ (reference sequence). Deletions cut 7 bases from V and 1 base from J, with 4 bases between. Written as DNA, the CDR3 is TGTGCCAGCAACACGAACACTGAAGCTTTCTTT. Translation: CASNTNTEAFF.

The chain combines TRBV3-1 (or the pseudogene TRBV3-2) with TRBJ1-2; D is ambiguous. The CDR3 loop spans 16 amino acids. Germline V CDR1 and CDR2: LGHDT, YNNKEL (reference sequence). The V end was cut by 7 bases, the J end by 4 bases, with 22 bases between. As DNA, the CDR3 is TGTGCCAGCAACTTGGAGGCCCCAACACGGCCCTATGGCTACACCTTC. Its protein product is CASNLEAPTRPYGYTF.

In its sample, this clone was seen a few times. The V call is TRBV29-1, the J call TRBJ2-7, with unresolved D. The V end was cut by 6 bases, the J end by 3 bases, with 12 bases between. The CDR3 runs to 12 residues. Per the germline V gene, CDR1 is SQVTM and CDR2 is ANQGSEA. CDR3 residues: CSVATEYYEQYF. CDR3 bases: TGCAGCGTAGCGACCGAATACTACGAGCAGTACTTC.

J is TRBJ2-7 and V is TRBV5-1; TRBD2 matches 11 bases. V lost 2 bases and J lost 2; bases outside the gene matches: 12. This CDR3 comprises 18 residues. Germline V gene sequence: CDR1 SGHRS, CDR2 YFSETQ. The CDR3 DNA sequence: TGCGCCAGCAGCTTCTTTCCCCCGGTAGCGGGAGGGACCTACGAGCAGTACTTC. It is translated as CASSFFPPVAGGTYEQYF.

The V and J genes are TRBV9 and TRBJ2-7; weak D call: TRBD2 (6 bases). CDR3 length equals 14 residues. Germline CDR1 SGDLS, CDR2 YYNGEE. V lost 0 bases and J lost 7, with 14 bases in between. CDR3 residues: CASSVAGDFGEQYF. The CDR3 region has the DNA TGTGCCAGCAGCGTAGCGGGAGACTTTGGTGAGCAGTACTTC.